This T cell receptor (beta chain) was sequenced during a study of shared clonotypes between healthy human individuals. Per the germline V gene, CDR1 is SGHAT and CDR2 is FQNNGV. This CDR3 is 14 amino acids long. V trimming: 3 bases; J trimming: 4 bases; junction bases outside the gene matches: 6. This clone was counted ten times or more. The assay was immunoSEQ multiplex PCR, and TCRdb's table has in-frame clones only and misses some. The sample yields over a million clones, 78% seen once. The sequencing sample was made of memory CD4+ T cells from PBMCs. The subset here: CD45RA-negative fraction. This clonotype originated in a man between 18 and 35 years old in good health. Some clones in this sample may be carry-over from other donors' samples. The V and J genes are TRBV11-2 and TRBJ2-7; 7 nucleotides line up with TRBD2. This chain's CDR3 is CASSFIAGQYEQYF. CDR3 nucleotide sequence: TGTGCCAGCAGCTTTATAGCGGGCCAATACGAGCAGTACTTC. Filled out from reference TRBV11-2 and TRBJ2-7, the complete variable domain reads EAGVAQSPRYKIIEKRQSVAFWCNPISGHATLYWYQQILGQGPKLLIQFQNNGVVDDSQLPKDRFSAERLKGVDSTLKIQPAKLEDSAVYLCASSFIAGQYEQYFGPGTRLTVT.